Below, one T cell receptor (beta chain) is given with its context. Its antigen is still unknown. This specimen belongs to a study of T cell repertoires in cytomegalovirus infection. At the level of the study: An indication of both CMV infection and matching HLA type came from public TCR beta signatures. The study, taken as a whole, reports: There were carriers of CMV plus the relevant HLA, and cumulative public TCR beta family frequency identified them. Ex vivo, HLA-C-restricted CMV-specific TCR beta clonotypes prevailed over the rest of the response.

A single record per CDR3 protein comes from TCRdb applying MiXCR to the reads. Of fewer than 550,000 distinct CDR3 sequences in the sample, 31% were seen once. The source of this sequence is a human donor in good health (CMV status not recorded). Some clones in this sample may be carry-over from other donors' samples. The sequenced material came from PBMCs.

For the CDR3, the DNA is TGCAGTGGGAGGACAGGGGGAAGCTACACCTTC. Translating gives CSGRTGGSYTF. The V call is TRBV20-1, the J call TRBJ1-2; 10 bases are shared with TRBD1. The CDR3 covers 11 residues. The V gene end was trimmed by 7 bases and the J gene end by 9 bases; junction bases not matched to a gene: 5. Germline CDR1 and CDR2: DFQATT and SNEGSKA (reference sequence).